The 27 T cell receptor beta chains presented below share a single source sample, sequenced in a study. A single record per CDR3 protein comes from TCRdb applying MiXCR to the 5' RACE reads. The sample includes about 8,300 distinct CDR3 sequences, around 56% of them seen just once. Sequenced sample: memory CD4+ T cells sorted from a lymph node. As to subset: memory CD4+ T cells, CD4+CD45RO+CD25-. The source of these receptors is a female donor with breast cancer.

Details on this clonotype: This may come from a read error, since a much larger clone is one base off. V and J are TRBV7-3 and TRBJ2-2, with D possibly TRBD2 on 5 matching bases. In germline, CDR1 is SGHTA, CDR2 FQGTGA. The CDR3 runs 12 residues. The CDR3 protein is CASSLTTGEPFF. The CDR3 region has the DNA TGTGCCAGCAGCTTAACCACCGGGGAGCCGTTTTTT.

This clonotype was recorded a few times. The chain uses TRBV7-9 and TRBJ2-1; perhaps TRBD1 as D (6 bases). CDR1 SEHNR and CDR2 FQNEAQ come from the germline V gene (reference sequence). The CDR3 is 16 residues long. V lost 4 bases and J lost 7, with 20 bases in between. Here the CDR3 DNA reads TGTGCCAGCAGCTCATACATTACAGGGCTTGGAAATGAGCAGTTCTTC. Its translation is CASSSYITGLGNEQFF. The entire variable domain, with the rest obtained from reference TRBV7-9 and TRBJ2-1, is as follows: DTGVSQNPRHKITKRGQNVTFRCDPISEHNRLYWYRQTLGQGPEFLTYFQNEAQLEKSRLLSDRFSAERPKGSFSTLEIQRTEQGDSAMYLCASSSYITGLGNEQFFGPGTRLTVL.

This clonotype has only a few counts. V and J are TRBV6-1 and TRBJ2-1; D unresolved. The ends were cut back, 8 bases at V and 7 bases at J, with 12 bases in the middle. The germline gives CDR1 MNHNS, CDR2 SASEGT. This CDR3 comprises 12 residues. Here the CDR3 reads CASSRQGNEQFF. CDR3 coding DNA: TGTGCCAGCTCCCGACAAGGAAATGAGCAGTTCTTC.

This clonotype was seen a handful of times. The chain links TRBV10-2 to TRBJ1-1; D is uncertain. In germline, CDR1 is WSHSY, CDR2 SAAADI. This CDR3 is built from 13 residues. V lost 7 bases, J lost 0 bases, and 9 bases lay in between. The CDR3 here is CASIGRMNTEAFF. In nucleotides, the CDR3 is TGCGCCAGCATTGGACGGATGAACACTGAAGCTTTCTTT.

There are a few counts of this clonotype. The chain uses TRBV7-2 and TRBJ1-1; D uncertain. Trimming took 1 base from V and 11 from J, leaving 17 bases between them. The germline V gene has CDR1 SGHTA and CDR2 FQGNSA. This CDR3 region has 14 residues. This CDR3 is CASSLGSRALRAFF. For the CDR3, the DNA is TGTGCCAGCAGCTTAGGGTCACGTGCCTTGAGGGCTTTCTTT.

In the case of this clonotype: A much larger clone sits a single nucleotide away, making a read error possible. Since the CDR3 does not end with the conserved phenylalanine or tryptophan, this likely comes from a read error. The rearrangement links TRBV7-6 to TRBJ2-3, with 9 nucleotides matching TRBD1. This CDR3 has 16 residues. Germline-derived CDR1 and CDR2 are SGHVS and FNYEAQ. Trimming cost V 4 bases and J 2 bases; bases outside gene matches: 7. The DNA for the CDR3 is TGTGCCAGCAGCTCCCCGACAGGGGGTTACACAGATACGCAGTATTCT. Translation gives CASSSPTGGYTDTQYS.

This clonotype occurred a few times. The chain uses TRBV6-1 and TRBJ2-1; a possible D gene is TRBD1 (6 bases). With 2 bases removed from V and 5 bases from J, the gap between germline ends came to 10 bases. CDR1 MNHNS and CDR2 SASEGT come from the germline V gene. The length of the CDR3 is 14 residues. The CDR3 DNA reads TGTGCCAGCAGTGAACAGGGGCCGGACAATGAGCAGTTCTTC. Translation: CASSEQGPDNEQFF.

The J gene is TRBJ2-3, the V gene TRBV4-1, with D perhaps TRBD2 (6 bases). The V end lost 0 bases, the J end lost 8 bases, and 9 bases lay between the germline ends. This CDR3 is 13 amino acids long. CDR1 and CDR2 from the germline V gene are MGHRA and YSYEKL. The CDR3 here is CASSQDIGSTQYF. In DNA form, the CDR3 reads TGCGCCAGCAGCCAAGATATCGGGAGTACGCAGTATTTT.

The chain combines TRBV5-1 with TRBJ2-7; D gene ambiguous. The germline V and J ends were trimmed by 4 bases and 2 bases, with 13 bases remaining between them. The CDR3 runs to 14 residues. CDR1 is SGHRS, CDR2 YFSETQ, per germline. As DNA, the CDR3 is TGCGCCAGCAGCCCAAACACAGTTACCTACGAGCAGTACTTC. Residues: CASSPNTVTYEQYF. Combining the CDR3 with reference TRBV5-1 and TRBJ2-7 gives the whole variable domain KAGVTQTPRYLIKTRGQQVTLSCSPISGHRSVSWYQQTPGQGLQFLFEYFSETQRNKGNFPGRFSGRQFSNSRSEMNVSTLELGDSALYLCASSPNTVTYEQYFGPGTRLTVT.

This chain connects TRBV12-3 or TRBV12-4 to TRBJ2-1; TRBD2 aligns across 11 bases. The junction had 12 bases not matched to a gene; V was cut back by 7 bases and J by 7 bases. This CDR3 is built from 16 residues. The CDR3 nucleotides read TGTGCCAGCACCCTGCTCCTAGCGGGAGGTATTAATGAGCAGTTCTTC. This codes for CASTLLLAGGINEQFF.

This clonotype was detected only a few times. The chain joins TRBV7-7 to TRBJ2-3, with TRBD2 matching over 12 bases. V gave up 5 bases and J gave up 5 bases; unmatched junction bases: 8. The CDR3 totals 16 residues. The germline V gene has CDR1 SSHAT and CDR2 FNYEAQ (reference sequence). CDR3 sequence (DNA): TGTGCCAGCAGCCCGACTAGCGGGGGCCAGGGAGATACGCAGTATTTT. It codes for CASSPTSGGQGDTQYF.

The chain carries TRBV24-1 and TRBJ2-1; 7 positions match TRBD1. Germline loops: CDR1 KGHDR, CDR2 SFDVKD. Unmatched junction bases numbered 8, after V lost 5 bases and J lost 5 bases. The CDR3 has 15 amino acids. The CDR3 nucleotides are TGTGCCACCAGTGTTGAACAGGGGTTGAACAATGAGCAGTTCTTC. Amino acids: CATSVEQGLNNEQFF.

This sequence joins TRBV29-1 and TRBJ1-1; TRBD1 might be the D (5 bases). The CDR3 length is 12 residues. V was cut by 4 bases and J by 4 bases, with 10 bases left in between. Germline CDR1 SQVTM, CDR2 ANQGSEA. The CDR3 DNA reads TGCAGCGTTGGACAGACCGGCACTGAAGCTTTCTTT. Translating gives CSVGQTGTEAFF.

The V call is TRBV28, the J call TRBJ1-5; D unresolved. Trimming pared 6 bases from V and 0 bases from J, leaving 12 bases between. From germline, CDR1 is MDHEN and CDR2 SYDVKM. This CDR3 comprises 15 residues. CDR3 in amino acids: CASSTWADSNQPQHF. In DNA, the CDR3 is TGTGCCAGCAGCACCTGGGCGGATAGCAATCAGCCCCAGCATTTT.

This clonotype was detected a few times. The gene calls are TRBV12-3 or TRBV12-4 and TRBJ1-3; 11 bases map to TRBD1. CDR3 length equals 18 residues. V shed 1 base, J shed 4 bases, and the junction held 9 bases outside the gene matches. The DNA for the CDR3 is TGTGCCAGCAGTTTAGGGGGGACAGGGGGACTATGGGGAAACACCATATATTTT. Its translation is CASSLGGTGGLWGNTIYF.

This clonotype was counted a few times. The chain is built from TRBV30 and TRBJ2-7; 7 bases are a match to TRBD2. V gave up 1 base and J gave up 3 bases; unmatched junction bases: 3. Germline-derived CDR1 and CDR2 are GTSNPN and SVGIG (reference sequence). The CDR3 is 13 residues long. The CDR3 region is CAWSAGLVYEQYF. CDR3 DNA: TGTGCCTGGAGTGCCGGACTAGTCTACGAGCAGTACTTC.

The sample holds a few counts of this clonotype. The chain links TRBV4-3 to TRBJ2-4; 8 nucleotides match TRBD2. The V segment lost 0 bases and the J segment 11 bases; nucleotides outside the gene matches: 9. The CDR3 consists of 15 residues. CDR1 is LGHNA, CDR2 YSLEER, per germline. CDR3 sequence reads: CASSQEGELGGVQYF. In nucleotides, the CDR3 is TGCGCCAGCAGCCAAGAAGGGGAACTCGGGGGGGTTCAGTACTTC.

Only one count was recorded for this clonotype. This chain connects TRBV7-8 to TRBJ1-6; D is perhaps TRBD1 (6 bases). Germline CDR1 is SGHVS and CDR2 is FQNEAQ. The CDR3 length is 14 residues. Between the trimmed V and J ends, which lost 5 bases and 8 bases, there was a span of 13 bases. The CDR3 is CASSINRVDSPLHF. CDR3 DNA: TGTGCCAGCAGCATCAACAGGGTGGATTCACCCCTCCACTTT.

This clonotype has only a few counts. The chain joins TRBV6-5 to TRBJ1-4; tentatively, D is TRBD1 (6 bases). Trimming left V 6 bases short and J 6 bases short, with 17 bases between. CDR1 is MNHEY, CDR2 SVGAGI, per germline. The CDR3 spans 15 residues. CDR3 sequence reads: CASRPGGGADEKLFF. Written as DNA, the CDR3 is TGTGCCAGCAGGCCCGGGGGGGGCGCGGATGAAAAACTGTTTTTT.

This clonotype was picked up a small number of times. The CDR3 spells CSARDVRDRPDTQYF. In DNA, the CDR3 is TGCAGTGCTAGAGATGTAAGGGATAGGCCAGATACGCAGTATTTT. This chain links TRBV20-1 with TRBJ2-3; D not certain. CDR1 and CDR2 (germline): DFQATT, SNEGSKA (reference sequence). This CDR3 is 15 amino acids long. Trimming removed 0 bases from V and 4 bases from J, with 14 bases in between.

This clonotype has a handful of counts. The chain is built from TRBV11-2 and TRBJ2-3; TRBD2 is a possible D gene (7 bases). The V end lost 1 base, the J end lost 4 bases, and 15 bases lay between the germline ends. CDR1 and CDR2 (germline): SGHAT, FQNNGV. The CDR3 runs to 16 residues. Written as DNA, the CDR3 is TGTGCCAGCAGCTTAGCCCGTGGGGGGGGCCCAGATACGCAGTATTTT. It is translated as CASSLARGGGPDTQYF.

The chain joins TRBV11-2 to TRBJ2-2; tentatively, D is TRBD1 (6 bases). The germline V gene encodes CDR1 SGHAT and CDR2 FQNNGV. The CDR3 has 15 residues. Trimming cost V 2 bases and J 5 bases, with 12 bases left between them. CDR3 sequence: CASSLLQGRTGELFF. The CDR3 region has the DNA TGTGCCAGCAGCTTACTACAGGGTAGAACCGGGGAGCTGTTTTTT.

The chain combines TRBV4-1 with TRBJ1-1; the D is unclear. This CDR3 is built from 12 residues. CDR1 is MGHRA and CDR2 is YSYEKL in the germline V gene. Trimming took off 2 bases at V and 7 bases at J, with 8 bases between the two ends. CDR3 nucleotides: TGCGCCAGCAGCCAAAACGGGCGTGAAGCTTTCTTT. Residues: CASSQNGREAFF.

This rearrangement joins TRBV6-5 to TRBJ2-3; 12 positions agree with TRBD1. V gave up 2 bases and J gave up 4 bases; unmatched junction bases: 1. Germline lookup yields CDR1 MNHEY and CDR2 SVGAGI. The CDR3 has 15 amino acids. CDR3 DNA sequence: TGTGCCAGCAGTTACGGGACAGGGGGCCCAGATACGCAGTATTTT. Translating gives CASSYGTGGPDTQYF.

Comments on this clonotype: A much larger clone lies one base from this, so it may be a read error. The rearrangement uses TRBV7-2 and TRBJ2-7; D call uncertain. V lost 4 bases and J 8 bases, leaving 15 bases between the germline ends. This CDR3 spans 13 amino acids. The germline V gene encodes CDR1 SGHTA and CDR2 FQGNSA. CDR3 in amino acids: CASSSSGRPKQYF. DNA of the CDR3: TGTGCCAGCAGCTCATCCGGACGGCCCAAGCAGTACTTC.

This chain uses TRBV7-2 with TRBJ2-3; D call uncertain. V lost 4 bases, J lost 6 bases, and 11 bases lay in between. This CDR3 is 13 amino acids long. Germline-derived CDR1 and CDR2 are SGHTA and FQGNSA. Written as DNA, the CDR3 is TGTGCCAGCAGCTCTAACTTACGGGATACGCAGTATTTT. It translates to CASSSNLRDTQYF.

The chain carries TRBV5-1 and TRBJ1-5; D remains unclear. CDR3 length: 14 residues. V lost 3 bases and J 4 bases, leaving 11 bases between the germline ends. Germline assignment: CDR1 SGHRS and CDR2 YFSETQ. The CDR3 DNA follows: TGCGCCAGCAGCTCCGGGCTGGGGAATCAGCCCCAGCATTTT. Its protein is CASSSGLGNQPQHF.